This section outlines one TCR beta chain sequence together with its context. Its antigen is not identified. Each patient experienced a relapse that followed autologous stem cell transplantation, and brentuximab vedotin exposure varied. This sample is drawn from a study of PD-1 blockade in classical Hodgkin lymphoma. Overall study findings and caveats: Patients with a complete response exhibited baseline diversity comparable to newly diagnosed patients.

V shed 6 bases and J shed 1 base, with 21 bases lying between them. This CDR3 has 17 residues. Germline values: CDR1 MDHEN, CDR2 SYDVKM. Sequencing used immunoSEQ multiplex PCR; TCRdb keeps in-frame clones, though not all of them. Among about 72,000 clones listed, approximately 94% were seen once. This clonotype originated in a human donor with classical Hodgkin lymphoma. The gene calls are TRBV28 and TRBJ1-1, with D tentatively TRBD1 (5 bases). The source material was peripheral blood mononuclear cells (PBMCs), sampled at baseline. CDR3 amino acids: CASRQNRGERRNTEAFF. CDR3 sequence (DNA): TGTGCCAGCAGACAAAACCGGGGGGAGAGGAGGAACACTGAAGCTTTCTTT.